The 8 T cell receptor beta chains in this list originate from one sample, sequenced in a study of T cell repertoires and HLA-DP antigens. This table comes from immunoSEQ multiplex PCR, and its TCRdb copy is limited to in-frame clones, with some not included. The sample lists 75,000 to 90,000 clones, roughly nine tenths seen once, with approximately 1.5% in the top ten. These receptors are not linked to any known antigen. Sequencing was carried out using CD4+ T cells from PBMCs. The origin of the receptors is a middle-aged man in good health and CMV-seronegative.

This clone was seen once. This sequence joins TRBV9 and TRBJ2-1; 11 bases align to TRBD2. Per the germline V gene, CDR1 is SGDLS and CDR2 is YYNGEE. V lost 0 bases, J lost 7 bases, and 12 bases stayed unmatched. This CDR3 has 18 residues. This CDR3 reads CASSVEGSGRALYNEQFF. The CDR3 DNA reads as TGTGCCAGCAGCGTAGAAGGTAGCGGGAGGGCTCTTTATAATGAGCAGTTCTTC.

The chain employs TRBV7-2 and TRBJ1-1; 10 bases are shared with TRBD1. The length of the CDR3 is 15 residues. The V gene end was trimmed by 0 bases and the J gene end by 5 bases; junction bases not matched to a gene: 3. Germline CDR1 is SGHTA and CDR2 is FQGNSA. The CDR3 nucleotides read TGTGCCAGCAGCTTAGCTCGGACAGGGGGAACTGAAGCTTTCTTT. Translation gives CASSLARTGGTEAFF.

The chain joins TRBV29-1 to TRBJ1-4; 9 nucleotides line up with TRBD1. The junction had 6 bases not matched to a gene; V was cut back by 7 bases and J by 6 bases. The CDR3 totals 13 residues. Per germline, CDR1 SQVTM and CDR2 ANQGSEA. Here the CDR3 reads CSAMGQGDEKLFF. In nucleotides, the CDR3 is TGCAGCGCCATGGGACAGGGTGATGAAAAACTGTTTTTT.

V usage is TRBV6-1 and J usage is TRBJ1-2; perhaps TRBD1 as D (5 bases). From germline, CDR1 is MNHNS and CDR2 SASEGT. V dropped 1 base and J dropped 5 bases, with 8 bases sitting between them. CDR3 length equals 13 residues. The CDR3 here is CASSEGTKYGYTF. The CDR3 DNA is TGTGCCAGCAGTGAAGGGACAAAATATGGCTACACCTTC.

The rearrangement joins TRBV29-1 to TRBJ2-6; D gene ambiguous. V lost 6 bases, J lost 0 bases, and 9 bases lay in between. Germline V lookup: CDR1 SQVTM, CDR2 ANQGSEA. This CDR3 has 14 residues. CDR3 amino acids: CSVGIDSGANVLTF. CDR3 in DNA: TGCAGCGTGGGGATTGACTCTGGGGCCAACGTCCTGACTTTC.

The CDR3 spells CASKDRVSNQPQHF. DNA of the CDR3: TGTGCCAGCAAGGACAGGGTCAGCAATCAGCCCCAGCATTTT. The V and J genes are TRBV28 and TRBJ1-5; 8 positions agree with TRBD1. Germline CDR1 MDHEN, CDR2 SYDVKM. This CDR3 has 14 residues. J lost 1 base, V lost 7 bases, and 3 bases had no gene match.

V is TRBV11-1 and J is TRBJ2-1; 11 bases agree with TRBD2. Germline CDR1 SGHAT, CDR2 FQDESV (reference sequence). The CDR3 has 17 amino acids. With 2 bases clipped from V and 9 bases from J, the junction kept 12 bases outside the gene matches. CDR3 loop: CASSLRSGSGGAVEQFF. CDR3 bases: TGTGCCAGCAGCTTAAGGTCGGGTAGCGGGGGGGCCGTTGAGCAGTTCTTC.

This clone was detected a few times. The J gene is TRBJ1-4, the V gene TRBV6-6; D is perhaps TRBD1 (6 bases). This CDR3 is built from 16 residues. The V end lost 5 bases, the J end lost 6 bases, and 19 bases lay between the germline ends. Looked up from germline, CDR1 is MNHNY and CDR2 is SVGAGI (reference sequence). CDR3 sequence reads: CASSLATRGADEKLFF. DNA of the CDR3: TGTGCCAGCAGTCTCGCGACTCGGGGGGCAGATGAAAAACTGTTTTTT.